This T cell receptor (beta chain) was sequenced in a study of siplizumab effects on memory and regulatory T cells. Study results and limitations: Siplizumab caused a significant drop in alloreactive sequences traceable to unstimulated CD4+ memory cells. The study found naive T cells seemingly more diverse than memory cells and seemingly major alloresponse contributors. A naive or memory phenotype could not be assigned to roughly 80-95% of the proliferating CD4+ or CD8+ clones. Mappable alloreactive CD4+ clones came from Treg cells about 65% of the time on average with siplizumab, against approximately 26% in controls.

A note on this clone: Its specificity is not known.

Some clones are missing from TCRdb's copy, which holds only in-frame ones; the method was immunoSEQ multiplex PCR. Here the sample spans more than 85,000 clones, about 91% being singletons. CDR3 length equals 13 residues. Germline V CDR1 and CDR2: MNHEY, SVGAGI. The ends were cut back, 7 bases at V and 8 bases at J, with 15 bases in the middle. The TCR comes from a human donor in good health. V is TRBV6-5 and J is TRBJ1-5; the D gene is possibly TRBD1 (5 bases). Sequencing was performed on Tregs sorted from blood. The CDR3 nucleotides are TGTGCCAGCACCCCAACAGCAGGGAAGCCCCAGCATTTT. As protein: CASTPTAGKPQHF.